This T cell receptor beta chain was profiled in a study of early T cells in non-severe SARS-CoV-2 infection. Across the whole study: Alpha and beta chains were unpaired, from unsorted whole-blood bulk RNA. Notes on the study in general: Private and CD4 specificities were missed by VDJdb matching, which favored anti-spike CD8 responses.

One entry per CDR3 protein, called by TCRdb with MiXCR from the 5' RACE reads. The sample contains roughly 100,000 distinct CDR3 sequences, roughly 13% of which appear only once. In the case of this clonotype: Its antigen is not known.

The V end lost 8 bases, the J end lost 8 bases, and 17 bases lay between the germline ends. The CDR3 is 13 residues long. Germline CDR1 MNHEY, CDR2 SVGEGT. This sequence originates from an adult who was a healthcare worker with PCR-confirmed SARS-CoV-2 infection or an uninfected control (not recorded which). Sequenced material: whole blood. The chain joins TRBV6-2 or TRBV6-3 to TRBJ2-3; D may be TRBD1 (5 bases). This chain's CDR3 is CASWGSMVSTQYF. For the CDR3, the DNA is TGTGCCAGCTGGGGCTCGATGGTCTCTACGCAGTATTTT.